Below, 10 T cell receptor beta chains from the same sample are listed, as sequenced in a study of blood T cell repertoires in COVID-19. Method: immunoSEQ multiplex PCR; TCRdb's copy keeps in-frame clones and lacks some. Here the sample spans about 480,000 clones, 70% to 90% being singletons. The specimen was PBMCs or T cells enriched from blood (not recorded which). Every receptor here comes from a woman aged 40 to 49 who had recovered from COVID-19.

V is TRBV29-1 and J is TRBJ2-1; possible D gene TRBD2, 6 bases. With 5 bases removed from V and 0 bases from J, the gap between germline ends came to 20 bases. Per germline, CDR1 SQVTM and CDR2 ANQGSEA. This CDR3 is built from 17 residues. CDR3 sequence: CSVQIGDLFSSYNEQFF. The CDR3 region has the DNA TGCAGCGTTCAGATAGGGGACTTATTCAGCTCCTACAATGAGCAGTTCTTC.

The chain carries TRBV12-5 and TRBJ1-5; the D gene is possibly TRBD1 (6 bases). The V end was cut by 5 bases, the J end by 1 base, with 21 bases between. This CDR3 spans 18 amino acids. CDR1 and CDR2 (germline): LGHNT, FRNRAP. CDR3 region: CASGPFRGEGDSNQPQHF. The CDR3 DNA follows: TGTGCTAGTGGTCCCTTTCGGGGGGAGGGGGACAGCAATCAGCCCCAGCATTTT.

V and J are TRBV29-1 and TRBJ1-2, with 9 bases fitting TRBD1. The CDR3 covers 14 residues. Germline CDR1 SQVTM, CDR2 ANQGSEA. The V segment lost 1 base and the J segment 3 bases; nucleotides outside the gene matches: 3. The chain's CDR3 is CSVEGTGDDYGYTF. CDR3 sequence (DNA): TGCAGCGTTGAAGGGACAGGGGATGACTATGGCTACACCTTC.

V gene TRBV30 combines with J gene TRBJ2-7; TRBD2 might be the D (6 bases). The V gene's germline CDR1 is GTSNPN and CDR2 SVGIG (reference sequence). V was cut by 1 base and J by 3 bases, with 13 bases left in between. This CDR3 spans 14 amino acids. CDR3 in amino acids: CAWSGVAVGYEQYF. For the CDR3, the DNA is TGTGCCTGGAGTGGGGTAGCGGTTGGCTACGAGCAGTACTTC.

This chain links TRBV30 with TRBJ2-1; D is perhaps TRBD2 (6 bases). The V end lost 3 bases, the J end lost 0 bases, and 21 bases lay between the germline ends. The CDR3 has 18 amino acids. Germline V gene data show CDR1 as GTSNPN and CDR2 as SVGIG (reference sequence). The CDR3 DNA is TGTGCCTGGAGAGGATGGGACTTCACCTATAGCTCCTACAATGAGCAGTTCTTC. It specifies CAWRGWDFTYSSYNEQFF.

The chain employs TRBV6-5 and TRBJ2-3; TRBD2 might be the D (5 bases). V lost 2 bases and J 2 bases, leaving 14 bases between the germline ends. The length of the CDR3 is 16 residues. Germline CDR1 reads MNHEY; CDR2 reads SVGAGI. CDR3 bases: TGTGCCAGCAGTTACGAGAGGGCCCGTTACACAGATACGCAGTATTTT. Translation gives CASSYERARYTDTQYF.

The V gene is TRBV18, the J gene TRBJ2-7, with 10 bases fitting TRBD2. The germline V gene has CDR1 KGHSH and CDR2 LQKENI. Trimming removed 2 bases from V and 4 bases from J; junction bases left unmatched: 8. The CDR3 sequence is 16 residues long. The DNA of the CDR3 is TGTGCCAGCTCACCAGGGGGTACTAGCGGGGTGTACGAGCAGTACTTC. This gives the protein CASSPGGTSGVYEQYF.

J is TRBJ1-6 and V is TRBV7-8; 7 bases match TRBD1. The ends lost 5 bases at V and 0 bases at J; junction bases unmatched: 13. The CDR3 has 19 residues. Per the germline V gene, CDR1 is SGHVS and CDR2 is FQNEAQ. The CDR3 region has the DNA TGTGCCAGCAGCCGAGGTGTTGGAGGGGGCATCTCCTATAATTCACCCCTCCACTTT. Translation gives CASSRGVGGGISYNSPLHF.

This chain links TRBV13 with TRBJ1-4, with TRBD1 matching 7 bases. Germline assignment: CDR1 PRHDT and CDR2 FYEKMQ (reference sequence). The CDR3 contains 14 residues. V gave up 5 bases and J gave up 12 bases; unmatched junction bases: 12. The CDR3 coding sequence is TGTGCCAGCAGCGTCCAAAACAGGGGTGGTCAACTGTTTTTT. Translating gives CASSVQNRGGQLFF.

This rearrangement joins TRBV6-4 to TRBJ1-2; no firm D call. The CDR3 has 13 amino acids. Trimming cost V 5 bases and J 8 bases, with 15 bases left between them. Germline values: CDR1 MRHNA, CDR2 SNTAGT. In DNA, the CDR3 is TGTGCCAGCAGTCCCGGGTCCTTGATAGGCTACACCTTC. Residues: CASSPGSLIGYTF.